The 5 T cell receptor beta chains reported below all come from one sample, sequenced in a study of blood T cell repertoires in COVID-19. Generated by immunoSEQ multiplex PCR, the TCRdb table keeps only in-frame clones and is missing some. Here the sample spans 320,000 or so clones, approximately 89% being singletons. Sequencing input: PBMCs or T cells enriched from blood (not recorded which). Source of these receptors: a man between 25 and 39 years old who had recovered from COVID-19.

This clone was counted once. Written as DNA, the CDR3 is TGTGCCAGCAGGCGGGACCTCTACGAGCAGTACTTC. Residues: CASRRDLYEQYF. The chain combines TRBV2 with TRBJ2-7; D possibly corresponds to TRBD2 (6 bases). Germline values: CDR1 SNHLY, CDR2 FYNNEI. The ends were cut back, 6 bases at V and 3 bases at J, with 9 bases in the middle. The length of the CDR3 is 12 residues.

The sample holds a few counts of this clone. The V and J genes are TRBV5-4 and TRBJ1-2, with unresolved D. There are 14 residues in the CDR3. Germline lookup yields CDR1 SGHNT and CDR2 YYREEE (reference sequence). V lost 4 bases, J lost 2 bases, and 12 bases lay in between. CDR3 loop: CASSLQRGNYGYTF. The CDR3, as DNA: TGTGCCAGCAGCCTTCAGCGGGGAAACTATGGCTACACCTTC.

The chain has TRBV28 and TRBJ1-2; 7 nucleotides agree with TRBD1. The junction had 9 bases not matched to a gene; V was cut back by 4 bases and J by 4 bases. Germline CDR1 is MDHEN and CDR2 is SYDVKM. This CDR3 is built from 15 residues. CDR3 in DNA: TGTGCCAGCAGTTCCGCCCAGGGGGTAGTCTATGGCTACACCTTC. It encodes CASSSAQGVVYGYTF.

This rearrangement joins TRBV4-1 to TRBJ2-3; possibly TRBD1 for D (6 bases). This CDR3 has 16 amino acids. Trimming removed 0 bases at V and 1 base at J, with 11 bases between. Germline CDR1 and CDR2: MGHRA and YSYEKL. CDR3 amino acids: CASSQEETGRTDTQYF. CDR3 nucleotides: TGCGCCAGCAGCCAAGAGGAGACAGGTCGCACAGATACGCAGTATTTT.

The chain uses TRBV7-9 and TRBJ2-5; 8 positions match TRBD1. The germline CDR1 and CDR2 sequences are SEHNR and FQNEAQ (reference sequence). This CDR3 is built from 15 residues. Trimming cost V 1 base and J 5 bases; bases outside gene matches: 6. This chain's CDR3 is CASSLGTGHVETQYF. In DNA form, the CDR3 reads TGTGCCAGCAGCTTAGGGACAGGGCATGTGGAGACCCAGTACTTC.